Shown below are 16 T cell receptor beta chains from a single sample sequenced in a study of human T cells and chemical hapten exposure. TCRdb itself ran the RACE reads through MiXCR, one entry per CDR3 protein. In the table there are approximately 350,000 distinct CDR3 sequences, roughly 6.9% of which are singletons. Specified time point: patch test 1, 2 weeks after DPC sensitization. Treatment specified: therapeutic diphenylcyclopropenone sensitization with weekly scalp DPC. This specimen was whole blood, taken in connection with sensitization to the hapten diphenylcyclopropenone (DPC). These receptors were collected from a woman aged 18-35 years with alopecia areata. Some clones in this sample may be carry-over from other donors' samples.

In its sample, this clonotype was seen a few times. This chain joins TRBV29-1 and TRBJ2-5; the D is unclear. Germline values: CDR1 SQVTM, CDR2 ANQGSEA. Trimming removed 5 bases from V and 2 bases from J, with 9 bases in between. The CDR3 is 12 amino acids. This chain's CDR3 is CSVTSPQETQYF. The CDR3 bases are TGCAGCGTTACCAGTCCACAAGAGACCCAGTACTTC. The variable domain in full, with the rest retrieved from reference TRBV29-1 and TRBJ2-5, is SAVISQKPSRDICQRGTSLTIQCQVDSQVTMMFWYRQQPGQSLTLIATANQGSEATYESGFVIDKFPISRPNLTFSTLTVSNMSPEDSSIYLCSVTSPQETQYFGPGTRLLVL.

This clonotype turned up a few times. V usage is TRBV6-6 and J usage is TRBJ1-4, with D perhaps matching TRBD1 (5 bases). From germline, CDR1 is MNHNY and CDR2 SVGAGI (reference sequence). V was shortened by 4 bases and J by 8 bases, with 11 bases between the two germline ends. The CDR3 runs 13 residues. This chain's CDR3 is CASSFRAGEKLFF. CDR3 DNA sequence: TGTGCCAGCAGTTTCAGGGCGGGGGAAAAACTGTTTTTT.

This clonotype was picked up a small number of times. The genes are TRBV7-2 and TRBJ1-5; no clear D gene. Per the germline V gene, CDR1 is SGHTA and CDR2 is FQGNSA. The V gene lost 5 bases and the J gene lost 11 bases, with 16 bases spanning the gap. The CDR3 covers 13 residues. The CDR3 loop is CASSRPPGRTQHF. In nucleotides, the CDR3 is TGTGCCAGCAGCCGCCCCCCCGGGAGGACCCAGCATTTT. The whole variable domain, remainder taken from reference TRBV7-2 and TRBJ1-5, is GAGVSQSPSNKVTEKGKDVELRCDPISGHTALYWYRQSLGQGLEFLIYFQGNSAPDKSGLPSDRFSAERTGGSVSTLTIQRTQQEDSAVYLCASSRPPGRTQHFGDGTRLSIL.

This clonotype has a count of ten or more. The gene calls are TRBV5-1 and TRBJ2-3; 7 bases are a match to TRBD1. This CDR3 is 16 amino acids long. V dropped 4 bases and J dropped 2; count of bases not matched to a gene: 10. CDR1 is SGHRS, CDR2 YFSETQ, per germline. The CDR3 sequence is CASSLRGQAYTDTQYF. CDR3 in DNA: TGCGCCAGCAGCCTCCGAGGACAGGCCTACACAGATACGCAGTATTTT.

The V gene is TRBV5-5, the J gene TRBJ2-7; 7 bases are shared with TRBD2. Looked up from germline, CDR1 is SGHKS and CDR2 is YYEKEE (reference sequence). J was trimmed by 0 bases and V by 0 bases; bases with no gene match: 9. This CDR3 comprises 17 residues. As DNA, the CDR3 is TGTGCCAGCAGCTTGGCGCCGGGGGGATCTGACTCCTACGAGCAGTACTTC. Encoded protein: CASSLAPGGSDSYEQYF.

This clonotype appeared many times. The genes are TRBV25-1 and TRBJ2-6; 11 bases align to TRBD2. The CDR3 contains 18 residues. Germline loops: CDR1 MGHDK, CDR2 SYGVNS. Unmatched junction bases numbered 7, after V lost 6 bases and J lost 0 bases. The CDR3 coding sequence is TGTGCCAGCAGCAGACTAGCGGGAACTGTCTCTGGGGCCAACGTCCTGACTTTC. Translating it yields CASSRLAGTVSGANVLTF.

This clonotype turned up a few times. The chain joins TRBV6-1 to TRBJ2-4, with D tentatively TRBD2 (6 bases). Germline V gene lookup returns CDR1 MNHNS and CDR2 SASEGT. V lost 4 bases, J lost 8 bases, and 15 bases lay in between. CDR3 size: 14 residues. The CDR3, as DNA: TGTGCCAGCAGTGCTGGGGGGATGAGGCACATTCAGTACTTC. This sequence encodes CASSAGGMRHIQYF.

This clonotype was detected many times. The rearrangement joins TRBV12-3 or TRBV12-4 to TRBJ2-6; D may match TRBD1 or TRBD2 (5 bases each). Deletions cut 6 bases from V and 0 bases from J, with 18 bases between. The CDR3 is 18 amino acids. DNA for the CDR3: TGTGCCAGCAGCCCCGGGCCAATGGGGACCTCTGGGGCCAACGTCCTGACTTTC. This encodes CASSPGPMGTSGANVLTF.

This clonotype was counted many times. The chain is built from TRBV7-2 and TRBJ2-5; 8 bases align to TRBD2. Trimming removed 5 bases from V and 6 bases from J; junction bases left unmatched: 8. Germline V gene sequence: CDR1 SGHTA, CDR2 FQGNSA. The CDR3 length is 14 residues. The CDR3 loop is CASSDRTSIQTQYF. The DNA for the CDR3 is TGTGCCAGCAGCGACCGGACTAGCATCCAGACCCAGTACTTC.

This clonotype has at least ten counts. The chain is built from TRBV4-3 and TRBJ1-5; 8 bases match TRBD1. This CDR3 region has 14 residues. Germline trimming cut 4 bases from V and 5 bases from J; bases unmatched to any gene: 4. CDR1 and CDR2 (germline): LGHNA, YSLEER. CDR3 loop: CASSRGTGDQPQHF. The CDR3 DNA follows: TGCGCCAGCAGCCGAGGGACAGGCGATCAGCCCCAGCATTTT.

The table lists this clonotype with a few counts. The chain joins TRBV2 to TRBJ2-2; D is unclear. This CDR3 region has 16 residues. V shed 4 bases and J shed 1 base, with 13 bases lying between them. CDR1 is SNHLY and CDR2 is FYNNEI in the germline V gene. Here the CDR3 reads CASSALPTENTGELFF. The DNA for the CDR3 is TGTGCCAGCAGTGCTTTGCCTACCGAGAACACCGGGGAGCTGTTTTTT.

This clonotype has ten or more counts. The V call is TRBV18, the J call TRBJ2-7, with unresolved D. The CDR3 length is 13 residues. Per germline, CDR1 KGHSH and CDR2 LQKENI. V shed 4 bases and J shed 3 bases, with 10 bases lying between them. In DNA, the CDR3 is TGTGCCAGCTCACGGACCGAGGACTACGAGCAGTACTTC. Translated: CASSRTEDYEQYF.

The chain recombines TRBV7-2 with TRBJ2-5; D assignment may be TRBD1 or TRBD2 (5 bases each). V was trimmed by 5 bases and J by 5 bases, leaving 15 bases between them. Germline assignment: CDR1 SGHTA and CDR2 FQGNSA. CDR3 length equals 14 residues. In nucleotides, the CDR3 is TGTGCCAGCAGCCCGGACGGGGCTGCTGAGACCCAGTACTTC. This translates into CASSPDGAAETQYF.

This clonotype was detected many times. The CDR3 DNA sequence: TGTGCCAGCAGTGACAAGGGGGGGAGCACCGGGGAGCTGTTTTTT. It is translated as CASSDKGGSTGELFF. The V call is TRBV6-4, the J call TRBJ2-2; the D gene is possibly TRBD2 (7 bases). This CDR3 spans 15 amino acids. The germline V and J ends were trimmed by 2 bases and 4 bases, with 11 bases remaining between them. Germline V lookup: CDR1 MRHNA, CDR2 SNTAGT.

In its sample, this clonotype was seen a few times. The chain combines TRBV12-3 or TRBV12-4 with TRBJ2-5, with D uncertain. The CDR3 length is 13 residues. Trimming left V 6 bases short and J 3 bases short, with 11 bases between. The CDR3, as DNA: TGTGCCAGCAGCCATCTACGAAAAGAGACCCAGTACTTC. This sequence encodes CASSHLRKETQYF.

CDR3 coding DNA: TGTGCCAGCAGTACAGGGGGTATCAATCAGCCCCAGCATTTT. The encoded protein is CASSTGGINQPQHF. J is TRBJ1-5 and V is TRBV27; 8 bases are shared with TRBD1. The CDR3 contains 14 residues. Looked up from germline, CDR1 is MNHEY and CDR2 is SMNVEV (reference sequence). With 5 bases clipped from V and 3 bases from J, the junction kept 3 bases outside the gene matches.